This TCR beta chain was recovered during a study of metastatic and nonmetastatic thyroid tumors. Among the patients, none had received any treatment before thyroid surgery. Trimming took off 0 bases at V and 4 bases at J, with 12 bases between the two ends. Per the germline V gene, CDR1 is MNHEY and CDR2 is SVGAGI. This CDR3 is built from 15 residues. This clone is labeled medium-sized. Using MiXCR, TCRdb reanalyzed the PCR reads. The sample consists of around 15,000 clones, approximately 20% of them appearing once. The gene calls are TRBV6-5 and TRBJ1-2; D is unresolved. Specimen: blood. The source of this sequence is a female donor with papillary thyroid cancer or a benign thyroid nodule (not recorded which). Some clones in this sample may be carry-over from other donors' samples. This chain's CDR3 is CASSYSTGYSYGYTF. CDR3 coding DNA: TGTGCCAGCAGTTACTCGACTGGTTACAGCTATGGCTACACCTTC.